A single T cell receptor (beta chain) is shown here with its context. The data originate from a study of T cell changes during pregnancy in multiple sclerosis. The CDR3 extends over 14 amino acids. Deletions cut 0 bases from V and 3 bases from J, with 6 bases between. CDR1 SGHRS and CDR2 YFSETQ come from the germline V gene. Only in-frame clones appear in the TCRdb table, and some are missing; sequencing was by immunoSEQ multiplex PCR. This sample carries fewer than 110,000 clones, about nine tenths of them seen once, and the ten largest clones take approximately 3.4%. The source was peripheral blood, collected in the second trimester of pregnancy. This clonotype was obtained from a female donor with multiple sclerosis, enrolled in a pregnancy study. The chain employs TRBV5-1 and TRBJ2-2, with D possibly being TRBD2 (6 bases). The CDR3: CASSLAGDTGELFF. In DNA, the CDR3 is TGCGCCAGCAGCTTGGCGGGGGACACCGGGGAGCTGTTTTTT.